This T cell receptor beta chain was sequenced during a study of T cell responses to AZD1222 COVID-19 vaccine. Study summary: Recipients boosted at about 4 weeks or about 12 weeks are pooled. General observations from the study: None of the repertoires were sampled until the peak T cell response had passed. Mostly white British, mostly female donors; authors suggested clonal diversity may be underestimated.

Using immunoSEQ multiplex PCR, the repertoire was profiled, and TCRdb retains in-frame clones only, with some absent. The table includes some 130,000 clones, roughly nine tenths detected once. As regards this clone: Antigen unknown.

The V gene lost 6 bases and the J gene lost 9 bases, with 18 bases spanning the gap. The length of the CDR3 is 14 residues. Germline lookup yields CDR1 MNHEY and CDR2 SMNVEV (reference sequence). V usage is TRBV27 and J usage is TRBJ2-1; perhaps TRBD2 as D (6 bases). The receptor's source is an adult in good health. The specimen was peripheral blood, collected on day 0 of AZD1222 vaccination. CDR3 loop: CASSGTDGIGEQFF. CDR3 DNA: TGTGCCAGCAGCGGGACTGACGGAATAGGTGAGCAGTTCTTC.